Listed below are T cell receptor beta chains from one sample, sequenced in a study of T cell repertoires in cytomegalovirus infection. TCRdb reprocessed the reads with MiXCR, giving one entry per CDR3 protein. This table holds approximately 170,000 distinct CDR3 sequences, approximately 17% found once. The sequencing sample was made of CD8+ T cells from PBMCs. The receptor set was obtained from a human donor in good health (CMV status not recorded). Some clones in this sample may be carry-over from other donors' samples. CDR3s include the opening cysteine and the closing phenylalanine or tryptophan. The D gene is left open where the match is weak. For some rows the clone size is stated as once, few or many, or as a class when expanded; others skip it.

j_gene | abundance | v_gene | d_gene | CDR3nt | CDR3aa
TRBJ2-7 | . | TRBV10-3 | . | TGTGCCATCGGGGACAACACCTACGAGCAGTACTTC | CAIGDNTYEQYF
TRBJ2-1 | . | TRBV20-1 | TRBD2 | TGCAGTGCCGCGGGGACTAGCGCCGTCAATGAGCAGTTCTTC | CSAAGTSAVNEQFF
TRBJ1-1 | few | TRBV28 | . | TGTGCCAGCAGTTTGCTTCAGCCCGGAGGGGGTGAGGGAGAAACTGAAGCTTTCTTT | CASSLLQPGGGEGETEAFF
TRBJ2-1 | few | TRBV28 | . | TGTGCCAGCAGTAGACCGGCTGGCAATGAGCAGTTCTTC | CASSRPAGNEQFF
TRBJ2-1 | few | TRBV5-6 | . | TGTGCCAGCAGCTGGAGGGACGGCAATGAGCAGTTCTTC | CASSWRDGNEQFF
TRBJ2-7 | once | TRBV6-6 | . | TGTGCCAGCAGTTACCCGCCAGGAACCTACGAGCAGTACTTC | CASSYPPGTYEQYF
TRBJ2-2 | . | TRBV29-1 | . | TGCAGCGTACACAGGGAGGGAGTGACCGGGGAGCTGTTTTTT | CSVHREGVTGELFF
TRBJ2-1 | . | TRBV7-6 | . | TGTGCCAGCAGCTTAGGGCCAGGGCGAAATGAGCAGTTCTTC | CASSLGPGRNEQFF
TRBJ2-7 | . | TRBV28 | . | TGTGCCAGCAGGGGGGGATCAGGGTCCTACGAGCAGTACTTC | CASRGGSGSYEQYF
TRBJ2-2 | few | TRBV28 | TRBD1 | TGTGCCAGCAGGAACCGGGACAGGGGGCGAGCCGGGGAGCTGTTTTTT | CASRNRDRGRAGELFF
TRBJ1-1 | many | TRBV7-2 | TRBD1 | TGTGCCAGCAGCCGTGGACAGGGGGAGTTTCCTGAAGCTTTCTTT | CASSRGQGEFPEAFF
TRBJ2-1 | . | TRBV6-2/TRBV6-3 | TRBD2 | TGTGCCAGCAGTTACCCATCGCTAGCGGGAGACAATGAGCAGTTCTTC | CASSYPSLAGDNEQFF
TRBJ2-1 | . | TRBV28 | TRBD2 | TGTGCCAGCTATGGACTAGCGCGACCCAATGAGCAGTTCTTC | CASYGLARPNEQFF
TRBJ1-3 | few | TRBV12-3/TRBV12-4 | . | TGTGCCAGCAGTCCACCGAGGATAGGCTCTGGAAACACCATATATTTT | CASSPPRIGSGNTIYF
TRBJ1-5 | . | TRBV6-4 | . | TGTGCCAGCAGTGACTCAGGGGACTCCCAGCCCCAGCATTTT | CASSDSGDSQPQHF
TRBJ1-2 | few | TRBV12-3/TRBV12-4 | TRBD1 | TGTGCCAGCAGTTTTTATAGGACAGGAGCTAACTATGGCTACACCTTC | CASSFYRTGANYGYTF
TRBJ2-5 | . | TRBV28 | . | TGTGCCAGCAGTTTGCGCCAGGAGACTCAAGAGACCCAGTACTTC | CASSLRQETQETQYF
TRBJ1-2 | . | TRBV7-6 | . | TGTGCCAGCAGCTTAAAAGACAGCGGCTATGGCTACACCTTC | CASSLKDSGYGYTF
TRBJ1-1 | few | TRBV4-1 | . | TGTGCCAGCAGCCAAGGAACAGACGGAGGCACTGAAGCTTTCTTT | CASSQGTDGGTEAFF
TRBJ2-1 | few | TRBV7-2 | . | TGTGCCAGCAGCGACCCTGGCAGGGGCGATGAGCAGTTCTTC | CASSDPGRGDEQFF
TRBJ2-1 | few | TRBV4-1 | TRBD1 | TGCGCCAGCAGCCAGACAGGGTTAAATGAGCAGTTCTTC | CASSQTGLNEQFF
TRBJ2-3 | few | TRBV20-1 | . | TGCAGTGCTAGAGGACTAGGTCCAGATACGCAGTATTTT | CSARGLGPDTQYF
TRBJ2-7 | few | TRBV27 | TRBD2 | TGTGCCAGCAGTTTAGGGACTAGCGTTTCCTACGAGCAGTACTTC | CASSLGTSVSYEQYF
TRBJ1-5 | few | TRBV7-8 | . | TGTGCCAGCAGCTTCGGAGGGGGACATCAGCCCCAGCATTTT | CASSFGGGHQPQHF
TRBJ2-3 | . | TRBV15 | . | TGTGCCACCAGAGTAGGACTCTCTAGCACAGATACGCAGTATTTT | CATRVGLSSTDTQYF
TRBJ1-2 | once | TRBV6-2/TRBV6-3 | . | TGTGCCAGCAGAACCCACAGGGCCGCTAACTATGGCTACACCTTC | CASRTHRAANYGYTF
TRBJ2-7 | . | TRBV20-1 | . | TGCAGTGCTAGAGACCATGCTCGGGACTTCTCCTACGAGCAGTACTTC | CSARDHARDFSYEQYF
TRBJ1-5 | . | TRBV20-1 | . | TGCAGTGCTAGAGATCCCCAGGGGAGGGATCAGCCCCAGCATTTT | CSARDPQGRDQPQHF
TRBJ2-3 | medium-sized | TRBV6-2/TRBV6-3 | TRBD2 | TGTGCCAGCAGTGGACTAGCGGGAGAAGATACGCAGTATTTT | CASSGLAGEDTQYF
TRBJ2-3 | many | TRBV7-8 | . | TGTGCCAGCAGCTTTAGTGGTTGGGGGGCAGATACGCAGTATTTT | CASSFSGWGADTQYF
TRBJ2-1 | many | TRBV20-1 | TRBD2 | TGCAGTGCCACCGGGACTAGCGGGAGGGCCCTCTACAATGAGCAGTTCTTC | CSATGTSGRALYNEQFF
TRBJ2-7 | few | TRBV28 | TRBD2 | TGTGCCAGCAGTTTATCGACTAGCGGGAGTAACGAGCAGTACTTC | CASSLSTSGSNEQYF
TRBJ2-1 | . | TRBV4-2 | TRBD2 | TGTGCCAGCAGCCAAGGGCGGGAGTTCGATGAGCAGTTCTTC | CASSQGREFDEQFF
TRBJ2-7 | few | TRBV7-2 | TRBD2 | TGTGCCAGCAGCCCCCGGGGAGGGGACGAGCAGTACTTC | CASSPRGGDEQYF
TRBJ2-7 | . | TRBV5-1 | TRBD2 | TGCGCCAGCCGCCCACTAGCGGCCTACGAGCAGTACTTC | CASRPLAAYEQYF
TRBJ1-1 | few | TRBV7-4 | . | TGTGCCAGCAGCTTGGTCAGGGAGGATCACACTGAAGCTTTCTTT | CASSLVREDHTEAFF
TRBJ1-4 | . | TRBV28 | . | TGTGCCAGCAGTTTCATGACTAGGTTTAATGAAAAACTGTTTTTT | CASSFMTRFNEKLFF
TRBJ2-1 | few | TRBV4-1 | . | TGTGCCAGCAGCCAAGAAGGGGGGCGGTCCAATGAGCAGTTCTTC | CASSQEGGRSNEQFF
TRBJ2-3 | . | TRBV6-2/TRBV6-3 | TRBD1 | TGTGCCAGCAGTTCCGGGACAGGGGGCCACACAGATACGCAGTATTTT | CASSSGTGGHTDTQYF
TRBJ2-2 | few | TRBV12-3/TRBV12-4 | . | TGTGCCAGCAGGCCGGGGCCCGAGGAGGGCACCGGGGAGCTGTTTTTT | CASRPGPEEGTGELFF
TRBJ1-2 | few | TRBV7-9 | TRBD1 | TGTGCCAGCAGACCTTCAACTTGGGGGACAGGGTTTGCATATGGCTACACCTTC | CASRPSTWGTGFAYGYTF
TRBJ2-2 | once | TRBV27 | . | TGTGCCAGCAGTATGTACGGGGAGCTGTTTTTT | CASSMYGELFF
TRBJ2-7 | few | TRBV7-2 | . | TGTGCCAGCAGCTTAGAGTGGCAGTATCCCTACGAGCAGTACTTC | CASSLEWQYPYEQYF
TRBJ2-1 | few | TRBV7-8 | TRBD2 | TGTGCCAGCAGCGCCCCCGGCGGGACTAGCATCAATGAGCAGTTCTTC | CASSAPGGTSINEQFF
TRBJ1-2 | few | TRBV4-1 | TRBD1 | TGCGCCAGCAGCCAACATGGACAGGGTCCGCTAAACTATGGCTACACCTTC | CASSQHGQGPLNYGYTF
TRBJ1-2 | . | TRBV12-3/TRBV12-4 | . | TGTGCCAGCAGCCCCGTGAGGGGGATAAACTATGGCTACACCTTC | CASSPVRGINYGYTF
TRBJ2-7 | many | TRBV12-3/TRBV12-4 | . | TGTGCCAGCAGTTCCCCGGACAGTACAACTTACGAGCAGTACTTC | CASSSPDSTTYEQYF
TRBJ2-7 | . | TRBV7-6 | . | TGTGCCAGCAGCCCCCGTTTGGGGACTCAGTACGAGCAGTACTTC | CASSPRLGTQYEQYF